The clone carrying this T cell receptor (beta chain) has ten or more counts. Its specificity is unknown. Amplification of the TCR beta CDR3 regions used RNA transcripts (as template). Second-round multiplex PCR came after a first-round RT-PCR that employed HTBI primers. One entry per CDR3 protein results from TCRdb running MiXCR on the multiplex PCR reads. The sample lists over a million distinct CDR3 sequences, 36% occurring once. The sample belongs to a study of Graves' ophthalmopathy and Graves' hyperthyroidism. The ends were cut back, 5 bases at V and 7 bases at J, with 17 bases in the middle. This CDR3 spans 14 amino acids. Germline lookup yields CDR1 SGHNT and CDR2 YENEEA. General study findings and limits: Most clonotypes expanded in thyroid above 0.001 frequency were present in blood too.

The chain links TRBV11-3 to TRBJ2-5; D might be TRBD1 or TRBD2, each matching 5 bases. Sequencing was performed on peripheral blood or thyroid tissue (not recorded which). The clonotype was recovered from an adult man with Graves' hyperthyroidism. In DNA, the CDR3 is TGTGCCAGCAGCCCCGGGACGGACCAGGGGACCCAGTACTTC. As protein: CASSPGTDQGTQYF.